Presented here are 12 T cell receptor beta chains from one specimen sequenced in a study of beta chain features in type 1 diabetes (dated 2018 in TCRdb). What the research found in general, with its limitations: A moderate but significant shortening of TCRB CDR3 length was observed in type 1 diabetes patients in all four CD4+ subsets.

What these receptors recognize is not known. Libraries were made using the immunoSEQ multiplex PCR assay. The High Capacity cDNA Reverse Transcription Kit was used to reverse transcribe all of the isolated RNA, meaning that expressed TCRB transcripts were what got sequenced. TCRdb's version of the immuneACCESS table is confined to in-frame rearrangements and falls short of the full clone set. An unresolved V gene accounts for under half of the shortfall where checked; the remainder is of unknown origin. Recorded for this sample are about 390,000 clones; 9.6% of them occurred a single time. 0.6% of the sample comes from the top ten. What was sequenced was central memory CD4+ T cells from blood. The receptor source for this set is a man aged 25 to 40 with type 1 diabetes.

V gene TRBV15 combines with J gene TRBJ2-5, with TRBD2 as a possible D gene (6 bases). The CDR3 length is 14 residues. Germline V gene lookup returns CDR1 LNHNV and CDR2 YYDKDF (reference sequence). The V and J ends lost 2 bases and 5 bases respectively, with 12 bases between them. This CDR3 reads CATSRSGTRETQYF. The CDR3 DNA reads TGTGCCACCAGCAGATCCGGGACTCGGGAGACCCAGTACTTC.

This clone appeared a few times. This sequence joins TRBV27 and TRBJ1-3; a possible D gene is TRBD1 (6 bases). With 6 bases removed from V and 4 bases from J, the gap between germline ends came to 16 bases. This CDR3 spans 15 amino acids. The germline gives CDR1 MNHEY, CDR2 SMNVEV (reference sequence). CDR3 bases: TGTGCCAGCAGACGGGGGGGGGCTGGAGGAAACACCATATATTTT. Its protein is CASRRGGAGGNTIYF.

The chain links TRBV4-1 to TRBJ2-7; 9 nucleotides match TRBD2. Per germline, CDR1 MGHRA and CDR2 YSYEKL. Trimming removed 1 base from V and 1 base from J; junction bases left unmatched: 8. The CDR3 contains 17 residues. For the CDR3, the DNA is TGCGCCAGCAGCCAAGCGTCTAGCGGGACTTTATCCTACGAGCAGTACTTC. This sequence encodes CASSQASSGTLSYEQYF.

Only a few counts were recorded for this clone. The gene calls are TRBV5-1 and TRBJ2-7; D unresolved. There are 15 residues in the CDR3. Germline V gene lookup returns CDR1 SGHRS and CDR2 YFSETQ. The V end was cut by 4 bases, the J end by 0 bases, with 14 bases between. The CDR3 DNA reads as TGCGCCAGCAGCCCACCCGACGGTTACTCCTACGAGCAGTACTTC. This codes for CASSPPDGYSYEQYF.

The CDR3 nucleotides read TGTGCCAGCAGTGAAGGGACTGCCGAGACCCAGTACTTC. Its translation: CASSEGTAETQYF. The chain combines TRBV25-1 with TRBJ2-5; a weak D match, TRBD2 (6 bases). The CDR3 spans 13 residues. Germline V gene data show CDR1 as MGHDK and CDR2 as SYGVNS. Trimming cost V 2 bases and J 5 bases, with 9 bases left between them.

This clone has at least ten counts. V gene TRBV2 combines with J gene TRBJ2-1; the D is unclear. This CDR3 is 11 amino acids long. The V gene lost 7 bases and the J gene lost 8 bases, with 9 bases spanning the gap. The germline V gene has CDR1 SNHLY and CDR2 FYNNEI. CDR3 coding DNA: TGTGCCAGCAAGAAAACGGATGAGCAGTTCTTC. Translated: CASKKTDEQFF. Full variable domain (rest looked up from reference TRBV2 and TRBJ2-1): EPEVTQTPSHQVTQMGQEVILRCVPISNHLYFYWYRQILGQKVEFLVSFYNNEISEKSEIFDDQFSVERPDGSNFTLKIRSTKLEDSAMYFCASKKTDEQFFGPGTRLTVL.

The V call is TRBV7-9, the J call TRBJ2-3, with TRBD2 matching 8 bases. CDR3 size: 16 residues. J was trimmed by 1 base and V by 1 base; bases with no gene match: 4. Per the germline V gene, CDR1 is SEHNR and CDR2 is FQNEAQ (reference sequence). The CDR3, as DNA: TGTGCCAGCAGCTTAGGAGTACTAGCGGGCACAGATACGCAGTATTTT. Translation gives CASSLGVLAGTDTQYF. The full variable domain, its missing parts supplied by reference TRBV7-9 and TRBJ2-3, is DTGVSQNPRHKITKRGQNVTFRCDPISEHNRLYWYRQTLGQGPEFLTYFQNEAQLEKSRLLSDRFSAERPKGSFSTLEIQRTEQGDSAMYLCASSLGVLAGTDTQYFGPGTRLTVL.

This clone turned up a few times. V gene TRBV11-3 combines with J gene TRBJ2-3, with D hard to call. CDR1 and CDR2 (germline): SGHNT, YENEEA. The CDR3 sequence is 13 residues long. Trimming cost V 1 base and J 8 bases, with 10 bases left between them. CDR3 nucleotides: TGTGCCAGCAGCTTAGTAGGAGTTGGTACGCAGTATTTT. Its translation: CASSLVGVGTQYF.

In the case of this clone: Other DNA sequences in this specimen translate into the identical CDR3. The chain carries TRBV6-1 and TRBJ2-3; tentative D call: TRBD2 (6 bases). CDR1 MNHNS and CDR2 SASEGT come from the germline V gene. CDR3 length equals 15 residues. V was pared by 3 bases and J by 0 bases, with 10 bases between. Here the CDR3 reads CASSDGGDSTDTQYF. DNA of the CDR3: TGTGCCAGCAGTGATGGCGGGGATAGCACAGATACGCAGTATTTT.

The chain recombines TRBV28 with TRBJ2-6, with D tentatively TRBD1 (6 bases). Per germline, CDR1 MDHEN and CDR2 SYDVKM. The CDR3 has 15 residues. V gave up 4 bases and J gave up 2 bases, with 9 bases separating them. This CDR3 reads CASSWGQAGANVLTF. CDR3 nucleotide sequence: TGTGCCAGCAGTTGGGGACAAGCTGGGGCCAACGTCCTGACTTTC.

This clone has only a few counts. The chain carries TRBV4-2 and TRBJ2-7, with TRBD1 matching over 9 bases. The CDR3 runs to 15 residues. Germline CDR1 is LGHNA and CDR2 is YNFKEQ. J lost 1 base, V lost 4 bases, and 5 bases had no gene match. CDR3 sequence: CASSRTTGGSYEQYF. In DNA, the CDR3 is TGTGCCAGCAGCCGAACGACAGGGGGATCCTACGAGCAGTACTTC.

The gene calls are TRBV28 and TRBJ1-2; the D is unclear. Germline-derived CDR1 and CDR2 are MDHEN and SYDVKM. Trimming pared 1 base from V and 2 bases from J, leaving 5 bases between. This CDR3 has 13 residues. The CDR3 nucleotides read TGTGCCAGCAGTTTATATCTCAACTATGGCTACACCTTC. It yields the protein CASSLYLNYGYTF.